This TCR beta chain came from a study of cytomegalovirus exposure and HLA in healthy donors (TCRdb year 2017). About the study as a whole: According to an earlier analysis of 587 of the donors, roughly 180 million T cells yielded 90 million to 130 million unique TCR beta sequences and about 300 Gb of sequence data. An early release that covered about 600 HLA-typed donors contained about 300 gigabases of sequencing data and tens of millions of unique TCR sequences. Of the approximately 400 genotyped donors, approximately 82% fell in the genetic ancestry cluster associated with self-reported Caucasian donors. The study aimed to test whether cataloging public T cell receptors could reveal signatures of past pathogen exposure. Using immunosequencing, the study profiled T cell repertoires from 550 to 750 subjects and related those repertoires to cytomegalovirus serostatus. Along with the roughly 670-subject first cohort, a separate validation cohort of 120 different subjects was used. The study combined high-throughput TCR immunosequencing, statistical association of individual TCRs with disease status, and machine learning to predict cytomegalovirus infection status. A later analysis re-examined previously published TCR beta repertoires from over 500 donors and added high-resolution HLA genotyping to investigate patterns of TCR occurrence. The later analysis used no new phenotypic data to find candidate immune exposures, relying instead on TCR beta sequences and their occurrence across donors. An earlier analysis of roughly 580 of the donors used high-throughput TCR beta sequencing to judge whether each TCR beta V gene segment behaved as functional or pseudogenic. Donor age, sex, ethnicity and CMV serostatus were compiled together with the repertoire data. A later genetic analysis took genome-wide SNP genotypes for about 65% of the 666 donors and used that subset as a discovery cohort. Every repertoire in the discovery cohort had been generated on one and the same sequencing platform. Both class I and class II loci were covered by HLA typing, at four-digit resolution. The number of typed donors differed by locus: roughly 629-640 for A, B, C, DRB1 and DQB1; 522 for DQA1; around 580 for DPA1; and some 470 for DPB1. Four to six DR-DQ haplotypes were handled as single units for association and clustering, since linkage in the cohort was strong. Among a few hundred genotyped donors of the cohort, an average of approximately 250,000 unique TCR beta nucleotide sequences were sequenced per donor, 15% to 20% of them non-productive.

The cohort was made up of 500 to 800 healthy bone marrow donors. At the time of sampling, every cohort member was nominally healthy, though immune exposures that went unrecorded were likely present. The donor was CMV seropositive and was included in the group of some 290 seropositive cohort members. Every donor gave a peripheral blood sample, and the peripheral blood mononuclear cells from that sample were used for TCR beta sequencing. The Qiagen DNeasy Blood Extraction Kit was used to extract genomic DNA from the blood cell samples. Comment on this clone: The antigen it recognizes is unknown. No per-base quality is available; no much larger clone lies one base away.

CDR1 is given as SEHNR and CDR2 as FQNEAQ, both from the germline V gene (reference sequence). CDR3 length: 11 amino acids, cysteine to phenylalanine. Of all the DNA, just the CDR3 is kept, 33 bases in frame from base 1. V lost 3 bases and J lost 8 bases; the stretch between them is 7 bases long. Results and caveats for the whole study, not just this receptor: A group of highly shared sequence variants was considered likely to be a technical artifact of the sequencing pipeline. The authors suggested that the approach could potentially be generalized to other disease states and immunological phenotypes. Three of the identified cytomegalovirus-associated TCR beta chains were confirmed in vitro to be specific for cytomegalovirus antigens. This cohort had only TCR beta chains sequenced, and the lack of alpha or paired-chain data limited which features could be detected. Correlated functional status among segregating V segments might be attributable to linkage disequilibrium, but an unknown experimental factor could not be ruled out. In an earlier analysis of about 600 of the donors, most TCR beta V segments appeared in productive rearrangements about 87% or about 30% of the time, broadly matching IMGT annotations. A further reported finding was that TCR beta sequences accurately predicted the HLA-A and HLA-B alleles for most subjects in the first cohort. Some IMGT-functional V segments, including TRBV6-2 and TRBV6-3, could not be distinguished by the 87-base-pair reads and were therefore excluded. A later analysis reported that several top co-occurrence clusters appeared linked to parvovirus B19, influenza, CMV and Epstein-Barr virus. A total of some 180 TCR beta chains were listed by the study as associated with cytomegalovirus. According to a later analysis, most CMV-associated TCR beta chains appeared to be HLA-restricted, and the HLA associations seemed to be driven largely by CMV exposure. In a later analysis, HLA-associated TCR beta chains were found to be more clonally expanded and to have lower generation probabilities than equally common non-associated chains. A later analysis associated 15,000 to 20,000 TCR beta sequences with specific HLA alleles at a false discovery rate of 0.05. Most TCR sequences were observed very rarely across donors, whereas some public TCRs were present in many individuals. HLA typing was unavailable for some donors at each locus, so association tests used only the typed subset. The earlier analysis of some 540 of the donors excluded some 15 rarely observed V segments, including chromosome 9 orphons, because counts were too low. The classifier was reported to diagnose cytomegalovirus status with high specificity and sensitivity in both the original and validation cohorts. When HLA alleles, especially DR and DQ, strongly co-occurred, TCR associations were difficult to assign to individual alleles. Compared with the approximately 720-donor mean, donors in an Asian-associated ancestry cluster had fewer N-insertions in productive TCRs, according to a later genetic analysis. The presence/absence analyses assumed that sequencing depth was roughly uniform across donors, and that assumption may not be true. According to a later analysis, TCR association rates differed among HLA loci, with DRB1 alleles showing the most associated TCRs and HLA-C alleles showing the fewest. In a later genetic analysis, a missense DCLRE1C variant was associated with V-gene and J-gene trimming of TCR beta chains, and the association was replicated in an independent cohort. Immune exposure information for the cohort was limited to CMV serostatus.

The library relied on the immunoSEQ multiplex PCR assay. For the multiplex PCR, a mixture combining 60 forward primers for TCR Vbeta segments and 13 reverse primers for TCR Jbeta segments was used. A multiplex PCR assay on genomic DNA amplified the CDR3 region of rearranged TCR beta genes. Amplified TCR beta libraries were sequenced as 87-base-pair reads on the Illumina HiSeq System. In the authors' own workflow: Across the 700 or so repertoires, a later analysis counted some 80 million unique TCR beta chains, roughly 11 million of which were shared by at least two donors. Raw reads were error-corrected and collapsed into unique sequences by a nearest-neighbor algorithm in which closely related sequences were merged to remove PCR and sequencing errors. Alignment of CDR3 sequences to IMGT reference sequences was used to assign V, D and J gene segments. Each retained sequence needed at least a six-nucleotide match to both a V gene segment and a J gene segment. Rearrangements were classified as productive when the CDR3 lacked stop codons and remained in frame with V and J, and all other rearrangements were classified as non-productive. CDR3 was defined by IMGT convention, running from the second conserved V-encoded cysteine to the conserved J-encoded phenylalanine. The earlier analysis of around 640 of the donors excluded sequences that lacked an unambiguous match to a single V gene segment. In an earlier analysis of 587 of the donors, a V segment was called functional when productive rearrangements were above 56.7%, and segregating when the standard deviation between donors exceeded 5%. To diagnose cytomegalovirus status from the catalog of TCR beta chain sequences, a statistical classification framework was built. In a later analysis, V and J genes were assigned by comparing TCR nucleotide sequences against IMGT/GENE-DB human TR gene sequences. A later analysis assigned CDR3 sequences and most-parsimonious VDJ recombination scenarios with the TCRdist pipeline. A later analysis defined each TCR beta chain by its CDR3 amino acid sequence plus V-gene family, and excluded reads lacking a unique V-gene family. In a later analysis, around 650 highly shared, low-generation-probability nucleotide sequences were removed to address suspected cross-contamination and a sequencing artifact. For each public chain, a later analysis derived a clonal expansion index from normalized ranks of inferred template counts within each repertoire. A later analysis computed generation probabilities with a VDJ recombination model fitted to out-of-frame rearrangements, and checked the results against IGoR. In a later analysis, hypergeometric tests were used to score TCR-TCR, TCR-HLA and TCR-CMV co-occurrence, with a repertoire-size bias correction applied to TCR pairs. To estimate false discovery rates, a later analysis permuted the HLA or CMV assignments 20 times. In a later analysis, co-occurring TCRs were grouped using DBSCAN, with TCRdist sequence similarity added in when clustering inside HLA-allele-positive subsets. For co-occurrence clustering, repertoires with fewer than 30,000 or more than 120,000 public chains were excluded, along with four to six repertoires with anomalous nucleotide sharing. This immuneACCESS table, as held by TCRdb, lists in-frame sequences with V and J called but not all clones. Of the missing ones, under half trace to an unresolved V gene in checked studies; the others have no known cause. D and trimming come from the DNA, and the V and J calls and clone size come from that table. This sample gives 100,000 to 120,000 clones in total; 76% of them show up just once. The ten largest clones add up to around 15% of the sample.

This clonotype was sampled from a man aged 25-40 years in good health and CMV-seropositive. The receptor chain draws on TRBV7-9 and TRBJ1-2, with the identity of the D gene unclear. Sequenced: PBMCs. The CDR3 reads as follows: CASSFPLGYTF. The DNA reads TGTGCCAGCAGCTTCCCCCTCGGCTACACCTTC. Reference TRBV7-9 and TRBJ1-2 genes cover what lies past the CDR3, so the full variable domain is DTGVSQNPRHKITKRGQNVTFRCDPISEHNRLYWYRQTLGQGPEFLTYFQNEAQLEKSRLLSDRFSAERPKGSFSTLEIQRTEQGDSAMYLCASSFPLGYTFGSGTRLTVV.